The 21 T cell receptor beta chains below were found in one sample sequenced in a study of T cells after yellow fever vaccination. TCRdb reprocessed the 5' RACE reads via MiXCR and lists one record per CDR3 protein. The sample lists 160,000 or so distinct CDR3 sequences, 6.5% to 8.5% occurring once. The sequenced sample was CD4+ T cells sorted from PBMCs, obtained more than 4 days after the first yellow fever vaccination. The receptors shown here come from a man aged 18 to 29 who received the YFV17D yellow fever vaccine.

As for this clonotype: A read error may explain this, as a much larger clone is one base away. This chain connects TRBV12-3 or TRBV12-4 to TRBJ1-3; D call uncertain. The CDR3 totals 13 residues. Trimming removed 4 bases at V and 2 bases at J, with 6 bases between. The CDR3 DNA reads as TGTGCCAGCAGTTACCGGACTGGAAACACCATATATTTT. Amino acid sequence: CASSYRTGNTIYF.

V and J are TRBV10-3 and TRBJ2-7; 9 bases agree with TRBD1. With V trimmed by 0 bases and J by 3 bases, 6 bases remained unmatched. CDR3 size: 16 residues. Germline V CDR1 and CDR2: ENHRY, SYGVKD. In nucleotides, the CDR3 is TGTGCCATCAGTGAGTCGGACAGGGGAAGTGGCTACGAGCAGTACTTC. Residues: CAISESDRGSGYEQYF.

In this sample, this clonotype turned up many times. The chain carries TRBV7-2 and TRBJ2-3; possible D gene TRBD2, 6 bases. This CDR3 contains 15 residues. Germline V gene data show CDR1 as SGHTA and CDR2 as FQGNSA. V lost 1 base to trimming and J lost 6 bases, with 14 bases between them. The CDR3, as DNA: TGTGCCAGCAGCTTAGTCTATTTAGGGAGGGATACGCAGTATTTT. Translated: CASSLVYLGRDTQYF.

This clonotype was counted ten times or more. This chain uses TRBV5-6 with TRBJ2-3; 11 bases fit TRBD2. J was trimmed by 4 bases and V by 5 bases; bases with no gene match: 3. Germline values: CDR1 SGHDT, CDR2 YYEEEE. CDR3 length: 14 amino acids. DNA of the CDR3: TGTGCCAGCAGTAATAGCGGGGGGGCAGATACGCAGTATTTT. Its translation: CASSNSGGADTQYF.

The CDR3: CASSLGPGREAEAFF. The CDR3 DNA reads TGCGCCAGCAGCTTGGGGCCGGGGAGGGAAGCCGAAGCTTTCTTT. This sequence joins TRBV5-1 and TRBJ1-1; D gene uncertain. CDR1 and CDR2 (germline): SGHRS, YFSETQ. The CDR3 covers 15 residues. V lost 0 bases and J lost 8, with 17 bases in between.

This clonotype was recorded many times. The chain has TRBV21-1 and TRBJ1-2. TRBV21-1 is a documented pseudogene. This CDR3 comprises 18 residues. The CDR3 DNA reads TGTGCCAGCAGCAAAGGGGCCCTCTGGGCAGCCAAGTACTATGGCTACACCTTC. Its protein is CASSKGALWAAKYYGYTF.

This clonotype was counted a few times. This chain connects TRBV7-9 to TRBJ2-1, with D unresolved. This CDR3 has 13 residues. The germline gives CDR1 SEHNR, CDR2 FQNEAQ (reference sequence). The ends were cut back, 2 bases at V and 6 bases at J, with 8 bases in the middle. CDR3 in amino acids: CASSLKGFNEQFF. The CDR3 nucleotides are TGTGCCAGCAGCTTAAAAGGGTTCAATGAGCAGTTCTTC.

This clonotype was detected many times. The gene calls are TRBV28 and TRBJ2-1, with 10 bases identical to TRBD1. J gave up 4 bases and V 6 bases, and 3 bases lay outside the gene matches. The CDR3 contains 14 residues. Germline CDR1 MDHEN, CDR2 SYDVKM. CDR3 sequence (DNA): TGTGCCAGCAGGACAGGGGGCGCATACAATGAGCAGTTCTTC. Translating gives CASRTGGAYNEQFF. The full variable domain, its missing parts supplied by reference TRBV28 and TRBJ2-1, is DVKVTQSSRYLVKRTGEKVFLECVQDMDHENMFWYRQDPGLGLRLIYFSYDVKMKEKGDIPEGYSVSREKKERFSLILESASTNQTSMYLCASRTGGAYNEQFFGPGTRLTVL.

This clonotype was seen a few times. The rearrangement uses TRBV6-1 and TRBJ1-3; D not certain. Germline V gene data show CDR1 as MNHNS and CDR2 as SASEGT. The CDR3 consists of 13 residues. V was cut by 6 bases and J by 7 bases, with 13 bases left in between. This CDR3 reads CASSLFRGNTIYF. The DNA of the CDR3 is TGTGCCAGCAGCCTCTTCCGAGGGAACACCATATATTTT.

A few counts support this clonotype. In nucleotides, the CDR3 is TGTGCCAGCAGCCAAGGGAGGGTATCAACTAATGAAAAACTGTTTTTT. Its protein product is CASSQGRVSTNEKLFF. The chain employs TRBV4-2 and TRBJ1-4; D remains unclear. Looked up from germline, CDR1 is LGHNA and CDR2 is YNFKEQ. There are 16 residues in the CDR3. Trimming cost V 1 base and J 0 bases, with 9 bases left between them.

In its sample, this clonotype was seen many times. The genes are TRBV5-1 and TRBJ2-3; D uncertain. Trimming shortened V by 1 base and J by 6 bases, and 9 bases separated the two germline ends. Germline loops: CDR1 SGHRS, CDR2 YFSETQ. There are 13 residues in the CDR3. The CDR3 spells CASSLILGDTQYF. Here the CDR3 DNA reads TGCGCCAGCAGCTTGATCCTAGGGGATACGCAGTATTTT.

This clonotype has just a few counts. V usage is TRBV25-1 and J usage is TRBJ2-5, with D tentatively TRBD1 (5 bases). The V and J ends lost 5 bases and 0 bases respectively, with 10 bases between them. The V gene's germline CDR1 is MGHDK and CDR2 SYGVNS. The CDR3 runs 14 residues. The CDR3 nucleotides are TGTGCCAGCAGTAACCCAGGGAACCAAGAGACCCAGTACTTC. This encodes CASSNPGNQETQYF.

This clonotype was seen repeatedly, ten times or more. The CDR3 bases are TGTGCCAGCAGTGAATCGGGGGGTGCTGAAGCTTTCTTT. Translation gives CASSESGGAEAFF. The V gene is TRBV25-1, the J gene TRBJ1-1, with TRBD1 as a possible D gene (5 bases). The length of the CDR3 is 13 residues. Trimming stripped 1 base from V and 6 bases from J, with 9 bases between. Germline loops: CDR1 MGHDK, CDR2 SYGVNS.

This clonotype appeared many times. The CDR3 loop is CASSRGADGRETQYF. Here the CDR3 DNA reads TGTGCCAGCAGCCGTGGGGCAGACGGGCGAGAGACCCAGTACTTC. The chain uses TRBV7-9 and TRBJ2-5; D is possibly TRBD1 (5 bases). V was shortened by 5 bases and J by 4 bases, with 17 bases between the two germline ends. There are 15 residues in the CDR3. Germline assignment: CDR1 SEHNR and CDR2 FQNEAQ (reference sequence). Filled out from reference TRBV7-9 and TRBJ2-5, the complete variable domain reads DTGVSQNPRHKITKRGQNVTFRCDPISEHNRLYWYRQTLGQGPEFLTYFQNEAQLEKSRLLSDRFSAERPKGSFSTLEIQRTEQGDSAMYLCASSRGADGRETQYFGPGTRLLVL.

The chain uses TRBV27 and TRBJ2-2; D is unclear. V lost 7 bases and J 6 bases, leaving 12 bases between the germline ends. CDR3 length equals 13 residues. Germline V gene lookup returns CDR1 MNHEY and CDR2 SMNVEV (reference sequence). The CDR3 sequence is CASKDIRSGELFF. CDR3 coding DNA: TGTGCCAGCAAGGATATTAGGTCCGGGGAGCTGTTTTTT.

The sample holds many counts of this clonotype. V usage is TRBV4-2 and J usage is TRBJ1-2, with 9 bases fitting TRBD1. Losses at the gene ends were 0 bases for V and 7 bases for J; bases not matched to a gene: 6. CDR1 and CDR2 (germline): LGHNA, YNFKEQ. The CDR3 is 15 amino acids. CDR3 sequence reads: CASSQDPGQGRGYTF. As DNA, the CDR3 is TGTGCCAGCAGCCAAGACCCGGGACAGGGACGTGGCTACACCTTC.

In this sample, this clonotype turned up a few times. This chain connects TRBV10-3 to TRBJ2-1; 8 positions match TRBD1. This CDR3 spans 13 amino acids. Losses at the gene ends were 5 bases for V and 9 bases for J; bases not matched to a gene: 6. Germline lookup yields CDR1 ENHRY and CDR2 SYGVKD. CDR3 sequence: CAISRQGSGEQFF. The CDR3 DNA is TGTGCCATCAGTCGACAGGGGTCCGGTGAGCAGTTCTTC.

This clonotype was seen ten or more times. The chain employs TRBV7-2 and TRBJ2-6; the D is unclear. Germline CDR1 SGHTA, CDR2 FQGNSA. V was cut by 3 bases and J by 5 bases, with 8 bases left in between. The CDR3 contains 14 residues. CDR3 coding DNA: TGTGCCAGCAGCTTTAACCGGCGGGCCAACGTCCTGACTTTC. It specifies CASSFNRRANVLTF.

The sample holds many counts of this clonotype. The V call is TRBV2, the J call TRBJ1-5, with unresolved D. The CDR3 contains 16 residues. Germline-derived CDR1 and CDR2 are SNHLY and FYNNEI. V dropped 0 bases and J dropped 3 bases, with 12 bases sitting between them. The CDR3: CASSEADDAVNQPQHF. The DNA of the CDR3 is TGTGCCAGCAGTGAAGCCGACGACGCAGTCAATCAGCCCCAGCATTTT.

There are many counts of this clonotype. The chain couples TRBV20-1 to TRBJ1-1, with D perhaps matching TRBD1 (6 bases). The CDR3 is made up of 13 amino acids. Trimming removed 3 bases at V and 1 base at J, with 9 bases between. Germline V gene data show CDR1 as DFQATT and CDR2 as SNEGSKA (reference sequence). In nucleotides, the CDR3 is TGCAGTGCTAGTCGGGACACGAACACTGAAGCTTTCTTT. Translating it yields CSASRDTNTEAFF.

This chain uses TRBV18 with TRBJ1-6; 7 bases line up with TRBD1. Trimming at V came to 1 base and at J to 7 bases, leaving 1 base not matched to a gene. There are 14 residues in the CDR3. Looked up from germline, CDR1 is KGHSH and CDR2 is LQKENI. The DNA for the CDR3 is TGTGCCAGCTCACCACAAGGGGGCAATTCACCCCTCCACTTT. Translating it yields CASSPQGGNSPLHF. Supplemented by reference TRBV18 and TRBJ1-6, the full variable domain reads NAGVMQNPRHLVRRRGQEARLRCSPMKGHSHVYWYRQLPEEGLKFMVYLQKENIIDESGMPKERFSAEFPKEGPSILRIQQVVRGDSAAYFCASSPQGGNSPLHFGNGTRLTVT.